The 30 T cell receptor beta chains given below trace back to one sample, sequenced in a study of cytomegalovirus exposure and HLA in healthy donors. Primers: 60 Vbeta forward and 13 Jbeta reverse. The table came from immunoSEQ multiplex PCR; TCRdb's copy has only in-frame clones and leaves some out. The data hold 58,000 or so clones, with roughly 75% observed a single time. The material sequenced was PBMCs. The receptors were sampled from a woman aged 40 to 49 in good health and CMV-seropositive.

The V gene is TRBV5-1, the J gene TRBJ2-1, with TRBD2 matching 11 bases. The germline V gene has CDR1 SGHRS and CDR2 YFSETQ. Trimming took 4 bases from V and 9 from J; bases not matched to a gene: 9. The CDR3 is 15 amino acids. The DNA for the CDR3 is TGCGCCAGCAGCGCCATTAGCGGGGGGGCCACTGAGCAGTTCTTC. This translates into CASSAISGGATEQFF.

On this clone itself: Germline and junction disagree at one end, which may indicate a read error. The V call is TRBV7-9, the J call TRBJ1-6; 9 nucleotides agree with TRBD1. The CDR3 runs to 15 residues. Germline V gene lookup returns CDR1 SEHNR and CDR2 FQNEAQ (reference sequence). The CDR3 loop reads CSSSQDRGYNSPLHF. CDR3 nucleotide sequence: TGTTCCAGCAGCCAAGACAGGGGGTATAATTCACCCCTCCACTTT.

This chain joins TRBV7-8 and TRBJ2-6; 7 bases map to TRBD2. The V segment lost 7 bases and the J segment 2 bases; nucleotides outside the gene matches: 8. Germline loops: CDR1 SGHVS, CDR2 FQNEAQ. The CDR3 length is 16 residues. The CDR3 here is CASTPRGGAGANVLTF. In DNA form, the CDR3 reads TGTGCCAGCACCCCCCGTGGGGGGGCTGGGGCCAACGTCCTGACTTTC.

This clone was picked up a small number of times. Here the CDR3 DNA reads TGTGCCAGCCGGGGGACAGCATATAGCAATCAGCCCCAGCATTTT. Translation gives CASRGTAYSNQPQHF. This chain links TRBV6-1 with TRBJ1-5; TRBD1 agrees at 7 bases. Trimming at V came to 8 bases and at J to 0 bases, leaving 7 bases not matched to a gene. The CDR3 length is 15 residues. Germline CDR1 MNHNS, CDR2 SASEGT.

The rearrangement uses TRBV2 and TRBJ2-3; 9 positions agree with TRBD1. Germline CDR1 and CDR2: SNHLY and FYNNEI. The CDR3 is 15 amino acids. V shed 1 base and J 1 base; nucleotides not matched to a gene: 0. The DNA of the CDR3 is TGTGCCAGCAGTGAAGGGACAGGGGGCACAGATACGCAGTATTTT. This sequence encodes CASSEGTGGTDTQYF.

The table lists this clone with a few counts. The CDR3 DNA follows: TGTGCCAGCAGCTTAGGAGACAGAATGGAGAACACTGAAGCTTTCTTT. Its translation: CASSLGDRMENTEAFF. The rearrangement uses TRBV7-6 and TRBJ1-1; D possibly corresponds to TRBD1 (5 bases). Deletions cut 1 base from V and 1 base from J, with 13 bases between. Germline V gene data show CDR1 as SGHVS and CDR2 as FNYEAQ. CDR3 length equals 16 residues.

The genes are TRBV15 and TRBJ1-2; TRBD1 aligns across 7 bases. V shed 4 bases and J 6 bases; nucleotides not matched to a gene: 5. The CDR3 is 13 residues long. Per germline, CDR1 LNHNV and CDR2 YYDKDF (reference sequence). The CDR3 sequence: CATSMDRFDGYTF. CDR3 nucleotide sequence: TGTGCCACCAGCATGGACAGGTTCGATGGCTACACCTTC.

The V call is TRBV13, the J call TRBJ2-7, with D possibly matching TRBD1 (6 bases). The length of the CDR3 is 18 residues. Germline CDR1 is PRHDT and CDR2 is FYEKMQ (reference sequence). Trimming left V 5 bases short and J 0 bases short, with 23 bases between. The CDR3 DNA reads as TGTGCCAGCAGCCCGTCGCCCTACAGGGACCCGAGCTCCTACGAGCAGTACTTC. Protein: CASSPSPYRDPSSYEQYF.

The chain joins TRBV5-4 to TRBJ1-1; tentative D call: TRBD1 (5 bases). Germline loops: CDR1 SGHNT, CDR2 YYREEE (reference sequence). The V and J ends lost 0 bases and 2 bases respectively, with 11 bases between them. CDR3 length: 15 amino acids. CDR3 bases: TGTGCCAGCAGCTTGGCCCCAGGGATCAACACTGAAGCTTTCTTT. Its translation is CASSLAPGINTEAFF.

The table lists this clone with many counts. DNA of the CDR3: TGCGCCAGCAGCCAGTCCGGTGGAAACACCATATATTTT. Its translation: CASSQSGGNTIYF. This chain joins TRBV4-3 and TRBJ1-3, with no clear D. V was cut by 3 bases and J by 3 bases, with 6 bases left in between. The germline V gene encodes CDR1 LGHNA and CDR2 YSLEER. The CDR3 consists of 13 residues.

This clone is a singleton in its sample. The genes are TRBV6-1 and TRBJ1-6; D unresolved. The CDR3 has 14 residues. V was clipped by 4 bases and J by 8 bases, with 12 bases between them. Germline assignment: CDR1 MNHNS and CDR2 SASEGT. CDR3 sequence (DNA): TGTGCCAGCAGTGCCCGCGACACGGATTCACCCCTCCACTTT. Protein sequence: CASSARDTDSPLHF.

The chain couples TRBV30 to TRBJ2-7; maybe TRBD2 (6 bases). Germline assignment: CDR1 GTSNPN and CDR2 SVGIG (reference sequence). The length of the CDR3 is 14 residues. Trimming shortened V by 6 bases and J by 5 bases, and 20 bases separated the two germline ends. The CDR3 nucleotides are TGTGCCTGCCCCCCCCCGGGGGAGCGCCACGAGCAGTACTTC. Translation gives CACPPPGERHEQYF.

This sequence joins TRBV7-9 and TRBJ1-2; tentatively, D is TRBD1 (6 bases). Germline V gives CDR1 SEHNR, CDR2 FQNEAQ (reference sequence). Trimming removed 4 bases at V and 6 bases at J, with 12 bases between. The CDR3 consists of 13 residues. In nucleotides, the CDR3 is TGTGCCAGCAGCTCGGACAGTGTGAATGGCTACACCTTC. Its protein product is CASSSDSVNGYTF. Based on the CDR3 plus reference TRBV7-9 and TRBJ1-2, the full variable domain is DTGVSQNPRHKITKRGQNVTFRCDPISEHNRLYWYRQTLGQGPEFLTYFQNEAQLEKSRLLSDRFSAERPKGSFSTLEIQRTEQGDSAMYLCASSSDSVNGYTFGSGTRLTVV.

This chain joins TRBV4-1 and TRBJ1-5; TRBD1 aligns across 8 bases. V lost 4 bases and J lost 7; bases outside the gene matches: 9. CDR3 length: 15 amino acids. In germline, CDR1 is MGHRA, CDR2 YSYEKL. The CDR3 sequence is CASSLTGGGEQPQHF. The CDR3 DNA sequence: TGCGCCAGCAGCCTCACAGGGGGAGGAGAACAGCCCCAGCATTTT.

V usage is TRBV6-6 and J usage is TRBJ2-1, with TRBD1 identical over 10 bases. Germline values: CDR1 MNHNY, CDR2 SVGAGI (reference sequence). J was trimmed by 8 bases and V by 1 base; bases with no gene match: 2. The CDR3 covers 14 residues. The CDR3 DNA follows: TGTGCCAGCAGTTACTATGGACAGGGGGATGAGCAGTTCTTC. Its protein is CASSYYGQGDEQFF.

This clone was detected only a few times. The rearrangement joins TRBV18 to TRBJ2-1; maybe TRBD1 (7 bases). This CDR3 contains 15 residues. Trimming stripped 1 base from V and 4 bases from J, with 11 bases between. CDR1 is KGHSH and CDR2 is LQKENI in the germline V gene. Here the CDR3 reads CASSPQGAGYNEQFF. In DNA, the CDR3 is TGTGCCAGCTCACCACAGGGGGCGGGGTACAATGAGCAGTTCTTC.

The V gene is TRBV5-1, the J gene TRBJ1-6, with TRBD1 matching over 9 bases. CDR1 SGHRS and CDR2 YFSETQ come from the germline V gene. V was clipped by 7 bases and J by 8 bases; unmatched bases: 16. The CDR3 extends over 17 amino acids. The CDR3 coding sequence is TGCGCCAGCCGGCACACTTCTGGGACAGGGAGAGATTCACCCCTCCACTTT. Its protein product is CASRHTSGTGRDSPLHF.

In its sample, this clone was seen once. The DNA of the CDR3 is TGTGCTAGTGGTTTGGCACCGGGACAGGGGATGCACACCATATATTTT. It is translated as CASGLAPGQGMHTIYF. The rearrangement uses TRBV12-5 and TRBJ1-3, with 10 nucleotides matching TRBD1. Germline trimming cut 1 base from V and 8 bases from J; bases unmatched to any gene: 8. The germline gives CDR1 LGHNT, CDR2 FRNRAP. This CDR3 region has 16 residues.

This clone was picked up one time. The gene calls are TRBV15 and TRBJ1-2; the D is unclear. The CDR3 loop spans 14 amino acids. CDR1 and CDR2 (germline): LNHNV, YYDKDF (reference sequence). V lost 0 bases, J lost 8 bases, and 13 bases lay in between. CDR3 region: CATSRDRRLGGYTF. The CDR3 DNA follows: TGTGCCACCAGCAGAGATAGGAGGTTGGGGGGCTACACCTTC.

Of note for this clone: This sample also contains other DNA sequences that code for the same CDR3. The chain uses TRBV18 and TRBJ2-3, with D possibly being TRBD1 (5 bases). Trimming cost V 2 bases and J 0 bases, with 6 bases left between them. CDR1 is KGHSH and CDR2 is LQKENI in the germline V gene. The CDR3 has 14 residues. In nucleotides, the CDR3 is TGTGCCAGCTCACCAAACAGGAGCACAGATACGCAGTATTTT. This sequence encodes CASSPNRSTDTQYF.

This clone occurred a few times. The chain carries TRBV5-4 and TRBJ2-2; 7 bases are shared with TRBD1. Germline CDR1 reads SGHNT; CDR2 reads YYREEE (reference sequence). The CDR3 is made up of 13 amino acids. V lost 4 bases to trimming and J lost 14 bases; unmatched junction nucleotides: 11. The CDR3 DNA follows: TGTGCCAGCAGCCCCTGGGGTGGGACAGAACTGTTTTTT. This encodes CASSPWGGTELFF.

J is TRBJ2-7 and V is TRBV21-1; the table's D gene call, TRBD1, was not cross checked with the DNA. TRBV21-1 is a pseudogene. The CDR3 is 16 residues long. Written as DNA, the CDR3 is TGTGCCAGCAGCCCCCCGGGACACCTCAACGGGTACGAGCAGTACTTC. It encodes CASSPPGHLNGYEQYF.

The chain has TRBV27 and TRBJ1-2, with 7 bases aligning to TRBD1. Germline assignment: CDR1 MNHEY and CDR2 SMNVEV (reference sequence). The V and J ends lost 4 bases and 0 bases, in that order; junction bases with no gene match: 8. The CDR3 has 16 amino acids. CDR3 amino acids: CASSSWTGSSNYGYTF. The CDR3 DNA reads TGTGCCAGCAGTTCCTGGACAGGCAGTTCTAACTATGGCTACACCTTC.

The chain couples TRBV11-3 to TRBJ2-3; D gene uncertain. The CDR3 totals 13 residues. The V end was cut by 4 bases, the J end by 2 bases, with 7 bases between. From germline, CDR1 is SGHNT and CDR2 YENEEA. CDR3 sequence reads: CASSSIHTDTQYF. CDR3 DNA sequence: TGTGCCAGCAGCTCCATCCACACAGATACGCAGTATTTT. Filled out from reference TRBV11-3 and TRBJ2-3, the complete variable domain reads EAGVVQSPRYKIIEKKQPVAFWCNPISGHNTLYWYLQNLGQGPELLIRYENEEAVDDSQLPKDRFSAERLKGVDSTLKIQPAELGDSAVYLCASSSIHTDTQYFGPGTRLTVL.

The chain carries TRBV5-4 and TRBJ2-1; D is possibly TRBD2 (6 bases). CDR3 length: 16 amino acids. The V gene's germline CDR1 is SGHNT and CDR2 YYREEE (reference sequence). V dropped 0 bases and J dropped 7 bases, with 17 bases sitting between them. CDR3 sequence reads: CASSLARGGSQNEQFF. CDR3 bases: TGTGCCAGCAGCTTGGCCCGGGGAGGCTCGCAGAATGAGCAGTTCTTC.

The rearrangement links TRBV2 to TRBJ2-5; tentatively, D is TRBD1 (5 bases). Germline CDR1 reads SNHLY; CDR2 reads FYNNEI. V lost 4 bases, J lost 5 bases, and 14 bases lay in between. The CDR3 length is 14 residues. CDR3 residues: CASSGFTGEETQYF. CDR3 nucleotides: TGTGCCAGCAGTGGGTTTACAGGAGAGGAGACCCAGTACTTC.

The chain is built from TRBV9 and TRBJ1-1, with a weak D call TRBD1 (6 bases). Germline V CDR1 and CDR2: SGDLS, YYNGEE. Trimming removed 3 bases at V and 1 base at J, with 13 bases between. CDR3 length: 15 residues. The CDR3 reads CASSAAGAGNTEAFF. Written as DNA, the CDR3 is TGTGCCAGCAGCGCGGCGGGGGCGGGGAACACTGAAGCTTTCTTT.

CDR3: CASSLVPGQGEGYTF. Written as DNA, the CDR3 is TGCGCCAGCAGCTTGGTCCCCGGACAGGGTGAAGGCTACACCTTC. The chain combines TRBV5-1 with TRBJ1-2, with 8 positions matching TRBD1. Looked up from germline, CDR1 is SGHRS and CDR2 is YFSETQ. After removal of 0 bases from V and 8 bases from J, the junction contained 9 bases not matched to a gene. The CDR3 length is 15 residues.

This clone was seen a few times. The CDR3 loop is CASSSQIAGGAGNEQFF. CDR3 DNA: TGTGCCAGCAGCTCCCAGATAGCGGGGGGGGCGGGGAATGAGCAGTTCTTC. The J gene is TRBJ2-1, the V gene TRBV7-6; 11 bases align to TRBD2. Germline CDR1 reads SGHVS; CDR2 reads FNYEAQ. The CDR3 is made up of 17 amino acids. J lost 7 bases, V lost 4 bases, and 12 bases had no gene match.

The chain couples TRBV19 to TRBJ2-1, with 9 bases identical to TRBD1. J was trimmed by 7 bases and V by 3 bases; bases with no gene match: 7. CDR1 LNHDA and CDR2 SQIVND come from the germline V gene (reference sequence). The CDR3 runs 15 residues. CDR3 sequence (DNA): TGTGCCAGTAGTATTTCTGGGACAGGGCGAAATGAGCAGTTCTTC. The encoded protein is CASSISGTGRNEQFF.